This TCR beta chain derives from a study of vaccination and CD4 T cells after COVID-19. Treatment given: roughly nine-day PBMC culture with coronavirus spike peptide pools or control peptides (ViraFEST assay). With the Oncomine TCR Beta short-read assay, DNA from cultured CD4+ T cells was sequenced. TCRdb re-derived calls from the PCR reads in MiXCR, one entry per CDR3 protein. Of about 6,800 distinct CDR3 sequences listed, 73% were seen once; the top ten hold 16%. As regards this clonotype: Its matching antigen is unknown.

The specimen was CD4+ T cells from blood, cultured in vitro. The clonotype comes from a human donor who had recovered from COVID-19.

CDR3 protein: CASSESRGTQYF. As DNA, the CDR3 is TGTGCCAGCAGTGAGTCAAGGGGGACCCAGTACTTC. The chain links TRBV6-1 to TRBJ2-5; possible D gene TRBD1, 5 bases. From germline, CDR1 is MNHNS and CDR2 SASEGT. V shed 3 bases and J shed 7 bases, with 9 bases lying between them. This CDR3 is 12 amino acids long.